This T cell receptor (beta chain) was sequenced in a study of CD8+CD57+ T cells in acquired aplastic anemia. Study information: An average of roughly 3 ug of DNA was obtained from sorted CD4+ and CD8+ cells.

Genomic DNA, the template, was used for profiling of the TCR beta VDJ and CDR3. TCRdb re-analysed the reads in MiXCR, keeping a single row per CDR3 protein. The sample lists approximately 190,000 distinct CDR3 sequences; under 55% were seen once. Patients included in sequencing had previously demonstrated CD8+CD57+ cell expansion by flow cytometry. Patients were treatment-naive when blood was sampled. This CDR3 has 13 residues. Trimming removed 0 bases at V and 5 bases at J, with 5 bases between. Per germline, CDR1 KGHDR and CDR2 SFDVKD. As concerns this clonotype: Antigen specificity is unknown.

Study-wide points: Patient and control CD8+ Simpson's diversity was not significantly different.

This receptor was identified in a human donor with aplastic anemia. This rearrangement joins TRBV24-1 to TRBJ2-3, with D unclear. Specimen: sorted CD4+, CD8+, or CD8+CD57+ T cells (not recorded which) from PBMCs. The CDR3 protein is CATSDLDGDTQYF. In nucleotides, the CDR3 is TGTGCCACCAGTGATTTGGACGGAGATACGCAGTATTTT.